This TCR beta chain came from a study of blood T cell repertoires in COVID-19. Study background: COVID-19 samples, acute and convalescent, were from the United States, Italy and Spain.

The CDR3 is made up of 12 amino acids. CDR1 and CDR2 from the germline V gene are SNHLY and FYNNEI. V lost 8 bases and J 0 bases, leaving 8 bases between the germline ends. The protocol was immunoSEQ multiplex PCR, while the TCRdb copy is restricted to in-frame clones and leaves out a portion. The table records hundreds of thousands of clones, around nine tenths of them present only once. The sequenced sample consisted of peripheral blood. The sequence derives from a middle-aged man with acute or convalescent COVID-19. The V gene is TRBV2, the J gene TRBJ2-7; D gene uncertain. Written as DNA, the CDR3 is TGTGCCAGCCGCTACCTCTCCTACGAGCAGTACTTC. Encoded protein: CASRYLSYEQYF.